This T cell receptor (beta chain) derives from a study of neurological immune-mediated disorders. Study conclusions and caveats: Private repertoires in all groups were suggested by the finding that expanded clones across subjects shared no CDR3 amino acid sequences.

5'RACE with 10-nucleotide random UMIs generated the cDNA. TCRdb re-called the 5' RACE reads with MiXCR, one entry per CDR3 protein. The table includes under 50,000 distinct CDR3 sequences, around 12% detected once. This clonotype was detected ten times or more. What it binds is not known. As for time point: longitudinal time-point 2. Where libraries were unsorted, they were derived from 2 million PBMCs stored at -80 degrees C. The CDR3 runs to 10 residues. The V end lost 5 bases, the J end lost 5 bases, and 7 bases lay between the germline ends. Germline CDR1 reads DFQATT; CDR2 reads SNEGSKA (reference sequence).

The sample consisted of PBMCs. This TCR came from a male donor with HTLV-1-associated myelopathy (HAM/TSP). The J gene is TRBJ2-7, the V gene TRBV20-1; D uncertain. The CDR3 nucleotides read TGCAGTGCTCACGGACACGAGCAGTACTTC. It translates to CSAHGHEQYF.